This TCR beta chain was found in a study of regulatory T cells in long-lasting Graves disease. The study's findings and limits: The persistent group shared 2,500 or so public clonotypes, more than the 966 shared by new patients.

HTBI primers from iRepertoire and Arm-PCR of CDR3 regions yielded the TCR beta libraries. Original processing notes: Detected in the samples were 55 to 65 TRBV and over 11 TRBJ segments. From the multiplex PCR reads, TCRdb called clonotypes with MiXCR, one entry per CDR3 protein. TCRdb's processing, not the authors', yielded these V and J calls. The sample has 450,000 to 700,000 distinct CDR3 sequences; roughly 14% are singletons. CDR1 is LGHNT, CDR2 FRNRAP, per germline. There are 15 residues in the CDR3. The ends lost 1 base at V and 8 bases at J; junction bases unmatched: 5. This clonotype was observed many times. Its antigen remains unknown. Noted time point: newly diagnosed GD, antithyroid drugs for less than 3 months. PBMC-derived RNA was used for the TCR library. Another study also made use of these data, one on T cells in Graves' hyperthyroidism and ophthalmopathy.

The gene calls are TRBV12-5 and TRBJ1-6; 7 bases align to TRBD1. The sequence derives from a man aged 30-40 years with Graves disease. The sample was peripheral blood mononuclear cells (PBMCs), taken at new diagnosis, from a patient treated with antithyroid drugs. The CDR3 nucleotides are TGTGCTAGTGGTTTGGCTAGGACAGGAGATTCACCCCTCCACTTT. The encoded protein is CASGLARTGDSPLHF.